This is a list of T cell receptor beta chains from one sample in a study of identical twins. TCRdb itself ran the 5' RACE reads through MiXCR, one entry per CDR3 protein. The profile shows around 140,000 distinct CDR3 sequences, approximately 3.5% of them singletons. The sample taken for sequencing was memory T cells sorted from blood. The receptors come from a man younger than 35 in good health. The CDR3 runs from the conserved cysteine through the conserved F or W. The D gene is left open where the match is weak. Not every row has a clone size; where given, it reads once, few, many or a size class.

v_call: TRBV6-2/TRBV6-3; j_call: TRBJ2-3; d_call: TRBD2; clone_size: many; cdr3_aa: CASSYNRGDTDTQYF; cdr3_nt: TGTGCCAGCAGTTACAACCGGGGGGACACAGATACGCAGTATTTT
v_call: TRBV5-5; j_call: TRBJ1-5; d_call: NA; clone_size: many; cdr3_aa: CASSFTGPNQPQHF; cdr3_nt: TGTGCCAGCAGCTTTACCGGTCCCAATCAGCCCCAGCATTTT
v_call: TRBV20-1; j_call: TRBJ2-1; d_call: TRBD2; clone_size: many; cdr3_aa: CSARRTSGLDEQFF; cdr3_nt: TGCAGTGCTCGCCGGACTAGCGGTTTAGATGAGCAGTTCTTC
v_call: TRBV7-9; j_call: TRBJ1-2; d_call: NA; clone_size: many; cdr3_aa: CASSHNREGGYTF; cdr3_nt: TGTGCCAGCAGCCATAACAGGGAAGGGGGCTACACCTTC
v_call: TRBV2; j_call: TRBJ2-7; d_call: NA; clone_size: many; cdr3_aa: CASKTTGLYEQYF; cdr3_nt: TGTGCCAGCAAAACGACAGGACTCTACGAGCAGTACTTC
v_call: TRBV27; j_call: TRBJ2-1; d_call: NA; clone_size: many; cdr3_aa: CASSLSFALRSYNEQFF; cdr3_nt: TGTGCCAGCAGTTTATCGTTTGCGTTACGCTCCTACAATGAGCAGTTCTTC
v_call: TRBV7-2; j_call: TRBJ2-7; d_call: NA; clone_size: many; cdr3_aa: CASGSLGGNSYEQYF; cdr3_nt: TGTGCCAGCGGATCCCTAGGTGGAAATTCCTACGAGCAGTACTTC
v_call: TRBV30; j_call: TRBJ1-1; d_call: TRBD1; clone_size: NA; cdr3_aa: CAWGTGNTEAFF; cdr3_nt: TGTGCCTGGGGGACAGGGAACACTGAAGCTTTCTTT
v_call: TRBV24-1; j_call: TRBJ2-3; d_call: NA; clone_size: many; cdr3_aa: CATSGTRYTDTQYF; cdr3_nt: TGTGCCACCTCCGGGACACGTTATACAGATACGCAGTATTTT
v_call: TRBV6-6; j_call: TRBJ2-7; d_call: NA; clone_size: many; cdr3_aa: CASSWTAYEQYF; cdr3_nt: TGTGCCAGCAGTTGGACAGCCTACGAGCAGTACTTC
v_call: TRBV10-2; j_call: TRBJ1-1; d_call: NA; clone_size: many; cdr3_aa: CASRAGGSAFF; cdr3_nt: TGCGCCAGCAGGGCCGGAGGGTCCGCTTTCTTT
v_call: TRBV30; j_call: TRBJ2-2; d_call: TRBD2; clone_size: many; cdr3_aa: CAWSDPGWREGRRTGELFF; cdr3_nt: TGTGCCTGGAGTGACCCCGGATGGCGGGAGGGCCGGAGGACCGGGGAGCTGTTTTTT
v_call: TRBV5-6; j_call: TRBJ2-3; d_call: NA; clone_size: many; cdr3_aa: CASSFNEGRFTDTQYF; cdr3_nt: TGTGCCAGCAGCTTTAACGAAGGCAGGTTCACAGATACGCAGTATTTT
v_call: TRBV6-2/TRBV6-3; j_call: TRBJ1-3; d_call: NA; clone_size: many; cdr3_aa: CASSYKGGNTIYF; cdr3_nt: TGTGCCAGCAGTTACAAAGGAGGAAACACCATATATTTT
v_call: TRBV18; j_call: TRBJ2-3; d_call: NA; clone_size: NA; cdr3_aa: CASSPRAGLTDTQYF; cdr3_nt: TGTGCCAGCTCACCAAGGGCAGGCTTAACAGATACGCAGTATTTT
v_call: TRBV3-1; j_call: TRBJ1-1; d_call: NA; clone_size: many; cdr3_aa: CASSQGSRTEAFF; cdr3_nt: TGTGCCAGCAGCCAAGGCTCAAGAACTGAAGCTTTCTTT
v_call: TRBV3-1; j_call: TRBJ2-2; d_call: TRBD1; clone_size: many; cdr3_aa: CASSETGGALSGELFF; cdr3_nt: TGTGCCAGCAGCGAGACAGGGGGCGCTTTGTCCGGGGAGCTGTTTTTT
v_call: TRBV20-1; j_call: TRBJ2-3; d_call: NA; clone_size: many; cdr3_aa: CSAAPLDRGEDTQYF; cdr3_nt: TGCAGTGCTGCCCCTTTGGACCGCGGTGAAGATACGCAGTATTTT
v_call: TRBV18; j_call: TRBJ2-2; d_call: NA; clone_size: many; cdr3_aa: CASSAGAGNTGELFF; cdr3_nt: TGTGCCAGCTCAGCCGGCGCGGGAAACACCGGGGAGCTGTTTTTT
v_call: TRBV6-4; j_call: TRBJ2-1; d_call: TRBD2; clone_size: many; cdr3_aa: CASTRGAWRLAGVPYEQFF; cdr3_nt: TGTGCCAGCACTCGGGGGGCTTGGAGACTAGCGGGAGTCCCATATGAGCAGTTCTTC
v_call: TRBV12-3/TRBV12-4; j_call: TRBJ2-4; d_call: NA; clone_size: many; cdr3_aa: CASSLQGGLKNIQYF; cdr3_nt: TGTGCCAGCAGTTTGCAGGGGGGACTCAAAAACATTCAGTACTTC
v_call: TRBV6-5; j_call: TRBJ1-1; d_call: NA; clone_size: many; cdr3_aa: CASSYDENTEAFF; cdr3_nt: TGTGCCAGCAGTTACGATGAGAACACTGAAGCTTTCTTT
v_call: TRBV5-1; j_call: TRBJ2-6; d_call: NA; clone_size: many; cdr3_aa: CASSPPESRANVLTF; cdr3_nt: TGCGCCAGCAGCCCACCGGAATCTCGGGCCAACGTCCTGACTTTC
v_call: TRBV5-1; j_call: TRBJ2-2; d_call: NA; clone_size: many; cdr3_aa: CASSEQGNTGELFF; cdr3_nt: TGCGCCAGCAGCGAACAGGGGAACACCGGGGAGCTGTTTTTT
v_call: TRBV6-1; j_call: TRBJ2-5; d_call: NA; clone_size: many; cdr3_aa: CASSAIWASETQYF; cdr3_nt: TGTGCCAGCAGTGCCATTTGGGCGTCAGAGACCCAGTACTTC
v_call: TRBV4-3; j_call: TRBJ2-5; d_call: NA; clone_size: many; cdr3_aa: CASSQDVTQETQYF; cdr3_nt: TGCGCCAGCAGCCAAGATGTAACCCAAGAGACCCAGTACTTC
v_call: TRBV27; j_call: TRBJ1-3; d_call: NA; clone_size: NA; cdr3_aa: CASSLRSGASGSGNTIYF; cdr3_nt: TGTGCCAGCAGTTTACGAAGCGGGGCCAGTGGCTCTGGAAACACCATATATTTT
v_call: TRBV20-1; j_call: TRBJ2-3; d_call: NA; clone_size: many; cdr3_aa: CSARMVTSTDTQYF; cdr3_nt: TGCAGTGCTAGGATGGTAACTAGCACAGATACGCAGTATTTT
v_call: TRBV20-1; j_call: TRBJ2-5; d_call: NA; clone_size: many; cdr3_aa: CSARDGGAQETQYF; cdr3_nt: TGCAGTGCTAGAGACGGCGGGGCCCAAGAGACCCAGTACTTC
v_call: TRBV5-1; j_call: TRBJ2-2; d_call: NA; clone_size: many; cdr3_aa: CASSGRENTGELFF; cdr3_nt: TGCGCCAGCAGCGGGCGGGAGAACACCGGGGAGCTGTTTTTT
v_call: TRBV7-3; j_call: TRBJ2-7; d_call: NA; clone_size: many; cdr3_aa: CASSLEPRSYEQYF; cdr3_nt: TGTGCCAGCAGCTTAGAACCCCGATCCTACGAGCAGTACTTC
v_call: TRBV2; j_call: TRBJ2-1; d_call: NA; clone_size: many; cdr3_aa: CASRDDRSYNEQFF; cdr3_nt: TGTGCCAGCCGAGACGACAGGTCCTACAATGAGCAGTTCTTC
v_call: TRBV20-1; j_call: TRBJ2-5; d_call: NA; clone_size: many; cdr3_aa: CSGSQGETQYF; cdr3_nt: TGCAGCGGTAGCCAGGGAGAGACCCAGTACTTC
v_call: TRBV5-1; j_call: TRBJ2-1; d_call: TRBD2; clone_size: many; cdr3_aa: CASRGLAGAIYNEQFF; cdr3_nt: TGCGCCAGCAGGGGACTAGCGGGAGCAATCTACAATGAGCAGTTCTTC
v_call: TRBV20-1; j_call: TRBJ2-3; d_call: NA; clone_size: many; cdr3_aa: CSAYDRTGTDTQYF; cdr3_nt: TGCAGTGCTTACGACAGGACAGGCACAGATACGCAGTATTTT
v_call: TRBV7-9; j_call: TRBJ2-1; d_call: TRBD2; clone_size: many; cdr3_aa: CASSRSGGYNEQFF; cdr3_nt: TGTGCCAGCAGCAGAAGCGGGGGGTACAATGAGCAGTTCTTC
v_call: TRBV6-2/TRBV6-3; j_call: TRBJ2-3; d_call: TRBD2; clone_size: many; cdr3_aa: CASSYPEGLAGTTDTQYF; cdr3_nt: TGTGCCAGCAGTTACCCCGAGGGACTAGCGGGAACGACAGATACGCAGTATTTT
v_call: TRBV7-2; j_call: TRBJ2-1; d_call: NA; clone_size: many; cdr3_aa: CASTLPGVTNEQFF; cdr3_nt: TGTGCCAGCACCCTGCCGGGGGTTACGAATGAGCAGTTCTTC
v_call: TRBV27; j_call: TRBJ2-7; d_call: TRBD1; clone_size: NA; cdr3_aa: CASSRKGTDSYEQYF; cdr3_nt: TGTGCCAGCAGCCGGAAGGGGACAGACTCCTACGAGCAGTACTTC
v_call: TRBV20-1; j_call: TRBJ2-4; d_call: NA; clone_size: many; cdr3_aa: CSARNLAFQNIQYF; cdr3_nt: TGCAGTGCTAGGAACCTAGCTTTCCAAAACATTCAGTACTTC
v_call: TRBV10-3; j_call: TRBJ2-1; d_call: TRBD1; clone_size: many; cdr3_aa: CAISESRGPYNEQFF; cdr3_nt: TGTGCCATCAGTGAGTCGAGGGGGCCCTACAATGAGCAGTTCTTC
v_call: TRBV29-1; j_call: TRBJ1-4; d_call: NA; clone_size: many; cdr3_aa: CSVLNTRAPGKLFF; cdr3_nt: TGCAGCGTCTTGAATACGAGGGCCCCAGGAAAACTGTTTTTT
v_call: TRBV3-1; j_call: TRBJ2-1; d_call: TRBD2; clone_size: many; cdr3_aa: CASSPRRTSGIHNEQFF; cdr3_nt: TGTGCCAGCAGCCCCCGCAGGACTAGCGGGATCCACAATGAGCAGTTCTTC
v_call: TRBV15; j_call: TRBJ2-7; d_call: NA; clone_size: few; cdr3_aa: CATSRDPGTYLYEQYF; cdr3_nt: TGTGCCACCAGCAGAGACCCCGGGACTTATCTCTACGAGCAGTACTTC
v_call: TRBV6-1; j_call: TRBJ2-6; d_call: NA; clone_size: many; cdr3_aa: CASSALMLAANVLTF; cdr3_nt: TGTGCCAGCTCCGCCCTAATGCTTGCGGCCAACGTCCTGACTTTC
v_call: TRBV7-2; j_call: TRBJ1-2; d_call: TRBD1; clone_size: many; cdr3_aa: CASSSGGPNYGYTF; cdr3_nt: TGTGCCAGCAGCTCAGGGGGGCCCAACTATGGCTACACCTTC
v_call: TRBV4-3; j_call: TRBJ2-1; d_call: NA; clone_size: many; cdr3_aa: CASSLSLEGEQFF; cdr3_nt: TGCGCCAGCAGCCTGTCTCTGGAGGGTGAGCAGTTCTTC
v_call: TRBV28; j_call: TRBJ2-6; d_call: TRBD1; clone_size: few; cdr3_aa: CASSLARQGAVGANVLTF; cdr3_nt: TGTGCCAGCAGTTTAGCGAGACAGGGGGCCGTTGGGGCCAACGTCCTGACTTTC
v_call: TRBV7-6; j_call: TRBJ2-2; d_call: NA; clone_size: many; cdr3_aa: CASSLVIGAAVGELFF; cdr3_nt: TGTGCCAGCAGCTTAGTTATTGGGGCGGCTGTCGGGGAGCTGTTTTTT
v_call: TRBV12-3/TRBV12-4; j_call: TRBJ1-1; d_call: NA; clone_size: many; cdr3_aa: CASSFSLQAFF; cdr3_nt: TGTGCCAGCAGTTTTAGCTTGCAGGCTTTCTTT
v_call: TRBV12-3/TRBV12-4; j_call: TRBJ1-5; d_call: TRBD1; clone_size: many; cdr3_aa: CASSFGQGSNQPQHF; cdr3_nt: TGTGCCAGCAGTTTCGGACAGGGCAGCAATCAGCCCCAGCATTTT